This is a list of T cell receptor beta chains from one sample in a study of T cells after yellow fever vaccination. TCRdb fed the 5' RACE reads into MiXCR, producing one record per CDR3 protein. The table lists 250,000 to 350,000 distinct CDR3 sequences, roughly 8.7% of them singletons, with 3% to 3.5% in the top ten. The input for sequencing was CD4+ T cells sorted from PBMCs, taken 5 days after the yellow fever booster vaccination. The receptors were sampled from a man in his late teens or twenties who received the YFV17D yellow fever vaccine. Both conserved end residues are part of each CDR3.

V	J	CDR3
TRBV20-1	TRBJ1-1	CSAHGGMSEAFF
TRBV7-9	TRBJ2-1	CASSPDSGLGYNEQFF
TRBV19	TRBJ1-5	CASSRTGERNQPQHF
TRBV5-5	TRBJ1-1	CASSPWTSTEAFF
TRBV5-6	TRBJ2-1	CASSAPRDEQFF
TRBV5-1	TRBJ2-7	CASSLVPPGQASYEQYF
TRBV20-1	TRBJ2-4	CSARGLLAKNIQYF
TRBV9	TRBJ2-3	CASSGGGSDTQYF
TRBV5-1	TRBJ2-1	CASSLNLAGTYNEQFF
TRBV6-5	TRBJ2-1	CASSSGQGDVGQFF
TRBV18	TRBJ2-1	CASSLLAGVYYNEQFF
TRBV6-5	TRBJ2-2	CASREGLAGGSTGELFF
TRBV24-1	TRBJ2-3	CATSDSGHNPADTQYF
TRBV20-1	TRBJ2-4	CSASPPGQGFSAKNIQYF
TRBV5-4	TRBJ1-1	CASSVDYYEAFF
TRBV7-2	TRBJ2-5	CASSWKDRPIF
TRBV7-2	TRBJ1-2	CASSLARTGFGYTF
TRBV28	TRBJ2-5	CASSSRQVLETQYF
TRBV9	TRBJ2-3	CASSVAGRASGGYLTDTQYF
TRBV7-2	TRBJ1-6	CASSPQFGNSPLHF
TRBV12-3/TRBV12-4	TRBJ1-5	CASSPGDGQPQHF
TRBV20-1	TRBJ1-1	CSAGNRGGAEAFF
TRBV5-1	TRBJ2-3	CASSLGTTITDTQYF
TRBV3-1	TRBJ1-4	CASSRYDSTNEKLFF
TRBV20-1	TRBJ2-7	CSAPQQWGHEQYF
TRBV12-3/TRBV12-4	TRBJ1-1	CASSLTRFWAFF
TRBV2	TRBJ2-3	CASSEALGSTDTQYF
TRBV3-1	TRBJ1-2	CASRLGGIPGYTF
TRBV5-1	TRBJ1-1	CASSLGGWGNTEAFF
TRBV4-1	TRBJ1-5	CASSQEGSGIGQPQHF
TRBV7-9	TRBJ1-2	CASSLEVRGYTF
TRBV9	TRBJ2-5	CASSVEGGETQYF
TRBV19	TRBJ1-6	CASSPWQGGNSPLHF
TRBV4-3	TRBJ1-1	CASSQVGTFYTEAFF
TRBV7-2	TRBJ1-4	CASSLVLSGKLFF
TRBV4-1	TRBJ1-1	CASRSLTRNTEAFF
TRBV20-1	TRBJ2-5	CSAREYRRETQYF
TRBV5-1	TRBJ1-1	CASGQQGANTEAFF
TRBV7-2	TRBJ1-2	CASSLRNYGYTF
TRBV6-2/TRBV6-3	TRBJ2-1	CASSRDRGREQFF
TRBV6-1	TRBJ1-5	CASTQTGGNQPQHF
TRBV12-2	TRBJ2-1	CASRPGLATACNEQFF
TRBV20-1	TRBJ2-3	CSALRGSRADTQYF
TRBV25-1	TRBJ2-5	CASSRSPETQYF
TRBV18	TRBJ2-5	CASSPKETQYF
TRBV28	TRBJ2-1	CASIESSYNEQFF
TRBV7-8	TRBJ1-5	CASSLGTERQPQHF
TRBV11-2	TRBJ2-1	CASGSGLAGYNEQFF
TRBV24-1	TRBJ1-1	CATYDSGGTEAFF
TRBV7-2	TRBJ2-5	CASSLVAPRLETQYF
TRBV4-2	TRBJ2-5	CASSQERGYSGETQYF
TRBV7-8	TRBJ2-5	CASVAGGPRETQYF
TRBV12-3/TRBV12-4	TRBJ1-2	CASTTGPSYGYTF
TRBV6-2/TRBV6-3	TRBJ2-5	CASHRYQETQYF